This record covers a single TCR beta chain. The clone's antigen remains unknown. Qualities for individual bases were not recorded, and no much larger clone is one base off. The sample comes from a study of CD8 T cells in Susac syndrome (dated by TCRdb to about 2019). For the study in its entirety: Of the Susac syndrome patients who were sequenced, under ten were in clinical remission while about 6 had clinically active disease. At blood withdrawal, Susac syndrome patients were therapy-naive, treated with corticosteroids (with IVIg additionally given to some), or treated with IVIg alone. Whether CD8+ T cell activation and differentiation in Susac syndrome was antigen driven was tested using repertoire sequencing. Study-wide conclusions, independent of this receptor: In patients with Susac syndrome, the CD4+ T cell repertoire showed no detectable clonal expansion. The TCR sequencing and HLA analysis was acknowledged to have included a relatively small number of individuals.

V sheds 10 bases and J sheds 0 bases, leaving 15 bases between their ends. CDR1 MNHEY and CDR2 SVGEGT are derived from the germline V gene. The CDR3 starts with the cysteine, ends with the phenylalanine, and has 14 residues. This entry keeps only the CDR3 DNA: 42 bases, framed from base 1. High-throughput TCR beta sequencing profiled peripheral blood CD8+ and CD4+ T cells from healthy donors, Susac syndrome patients and multiple sclerosis patients. Recently defined diagnostic criteria for definite or probable disease were met by the Susac syndrome patients. Bulk CD8+ and CD4+ T cells were purified by magnetic negative isolation, whereas CD8+ TEMRA cells were enriched by FACS. Blood was collected in EDTA tubes and processed within 24 hours, with PBMCs isolated through density gradient centrifugation. PBMCs destined for TCR sequencing were cryopreserved in liquid nitrogen and later thawed in a 37 °C water bath. Purity of sorted or isolated CD4+, CD8+ and CD8+ TEMRA cells was at least 90%.

RNA was extracted using the RNeasy kit, and roughly 0.5 to 1 ug of the RNA was reverse transcribed with random hexamers. The immunoSEQ multiplex PCR assay, which covers 54 Vbeta and 13 Jbeta segments, was used to amplify TCR beta CDR3 regions. PCR amplification bias was corrected using a synthetic template baseline for primer optimization and computational correction. As for the authors' bioinformatics: Reads were annotated to V, D and J genes per IMGT and analyzed with immunoSEQ Analyzer, keeping only productive sequences. To calculate clonality, Shannon entropy was normalized by log2 of the number of productive unique sequences and then subtracted from one. For each patient and control, public and private clones were evaluated within the 100 most prevalent clones. Susac-specific clones were defined as absent from healthy and MS cohorts, over a thousand published viral clones and other ImmuneACCESS disease sequences. Using fastp at Q25 and MiXCR, TCRdb reprocessed the public reads and kept productive beta chains. Merged by CDR3 protein, the rows form single entries marked with the most common genes and DNA. The authors' filters were not applied to this entry. In all, the sample holds some 240,000 distinct CDR3 sequences, and less than 96% of those were seen once. The biggest ten clones account for 0.1% of the sample.

The sample was CD4+ T cells from PBMCs. Here the chain combines TRBV6-2 or TRBV6-3 and TRBJ1-2, with the D gene call left open. The TCR originated in a human donor with Susac syndrome. The sequenced DNA: TGTGCCACCCTGGACGGAAACTCTAACTATGGCTACACCTTC. The resulting protein is CATLDGNSNYGYTF.